This T cell receptor (beta chain) originates from a study of blood T cells in healthy people across ages. Findings and caveats of the study: The authors considered diversity estimates from one million T cells to be underestimates. The long-lived group displayed more naive CD4+ cells, plus higher diversity, than the aged donors did.

Roughly 9.2 milliliters of peripheral blood were drawn from each donor into EDTA-treated tubes. Whenever a sample was processed, at least 7 million PBMCs were isolated. Points on this clonotype: Its antigen is unidentified.

V lost 1 base and J lost 5; bases outside the gene matches: 6. CDR3 length: 16 amino acids. Germline V CDR1 and CDR2: KGHDR, SFDVKD. The use of a sample-barcoded 5' primer and a J-beta primer mix characterized a second PCR of about 7 to 12 cycles. TCRdb redid the calling of the 5' RACE reads with MiXCR, one entry per CDR3 protein. The sample carries 1.5 million to 2 million distinct CDR3 sequences, roughly 49% recorded once. This receptor was obtained from a woman aged 40 to 50 in good health. The source material was blood. V is TRBV24-1 and J is TRBJ2-2; 7 bases fit TRBD2. The CDR3 nucleotides are TGTGCCACCAGTGATTTTGGGGCTAGCGGTACCGGGGAGCTGTTTTTT. Amino acids: CATSDFGASGTGELFF.